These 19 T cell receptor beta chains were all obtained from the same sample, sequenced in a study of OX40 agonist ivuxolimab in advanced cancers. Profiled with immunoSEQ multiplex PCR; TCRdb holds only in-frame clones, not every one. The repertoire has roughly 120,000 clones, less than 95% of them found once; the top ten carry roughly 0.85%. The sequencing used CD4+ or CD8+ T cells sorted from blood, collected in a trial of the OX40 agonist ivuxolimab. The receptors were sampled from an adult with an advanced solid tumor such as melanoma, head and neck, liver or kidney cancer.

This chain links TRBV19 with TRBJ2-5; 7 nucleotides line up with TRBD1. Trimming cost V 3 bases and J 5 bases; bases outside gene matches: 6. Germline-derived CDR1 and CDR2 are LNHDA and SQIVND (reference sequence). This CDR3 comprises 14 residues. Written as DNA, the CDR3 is TGTGCCAGTAGTATGGTGGACAGGATGGAGACCCAGTACTTC. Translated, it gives CASSMVDRMETQYF.

The CDR3 is CASSVALAETSYEQYF. The DNA for the CDR3 is TGTGCCAGCAGCGTAGCTTTGGCAGAGACCTCCTACGAGCAGTACTTC. The gene calls are TRBV9 and TRBJ2-7; D uncertain. V was shortened by 0 bases and J by 0 bases, with 13 bases between the two germline ends. The CDR3 extends over 16 amino acids. The V gene's germline CDR1 is SGDLS and CDR2 YYNGEE.

The chain's CDR3 is CASSPPSTEAFF. The CDR3 coding sequence is TGTGCCAGCTCACCACCATCCACTGAAGCTTTCTTT. The V and J genes are TRBV18 and TRBJ1-1; D is unresolved. Trimming pared 0 bases from V and 4 bases from J, leaving 3 bases between. Looked up from germline, CDR1 is KGHSH and CDR2 is LQKENI. The CDR3 sequence is 12 residues long.

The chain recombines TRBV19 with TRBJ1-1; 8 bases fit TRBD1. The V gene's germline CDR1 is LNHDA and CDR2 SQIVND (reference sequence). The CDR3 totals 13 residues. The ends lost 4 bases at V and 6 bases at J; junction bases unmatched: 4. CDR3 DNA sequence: TGTGCCAGTAGTAGGGACAGGAGCGCTGAAGCTTTCTTT. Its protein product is CASSRDRSAEAFF.

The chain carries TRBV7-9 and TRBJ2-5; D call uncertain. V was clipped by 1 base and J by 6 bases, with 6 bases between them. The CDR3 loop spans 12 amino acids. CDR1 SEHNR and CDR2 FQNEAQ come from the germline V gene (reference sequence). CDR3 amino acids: CASSLVVQTQYF. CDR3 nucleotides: TGTGCCAGCAGCTTAGTCGTCCAGACCCAGTACTTC.

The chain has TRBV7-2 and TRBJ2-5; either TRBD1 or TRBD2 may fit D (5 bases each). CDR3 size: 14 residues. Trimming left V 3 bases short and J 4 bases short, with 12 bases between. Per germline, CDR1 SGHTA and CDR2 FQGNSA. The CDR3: CASSFDGAGETQYF. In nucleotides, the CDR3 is TGTGCCAGCAGCTTTGACGGGGCCGGAGAGACCCAGTACTTC.

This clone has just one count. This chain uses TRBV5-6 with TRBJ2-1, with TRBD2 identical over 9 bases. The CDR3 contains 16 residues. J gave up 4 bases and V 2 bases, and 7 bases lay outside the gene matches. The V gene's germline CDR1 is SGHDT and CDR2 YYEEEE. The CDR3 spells CASSLIAGDGYNEQFF. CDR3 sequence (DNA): TGTGCCAGCAGCTTAATAGCGGGAGACGGTTACAATGAGCAGTTCTTC.

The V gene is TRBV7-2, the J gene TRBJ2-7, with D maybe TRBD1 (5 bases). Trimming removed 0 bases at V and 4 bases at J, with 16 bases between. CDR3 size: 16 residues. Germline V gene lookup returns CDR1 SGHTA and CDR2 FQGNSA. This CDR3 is CASSLAFQGEGYEQYF. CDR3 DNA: TGTGCCAGCAGCTTAGCGTTCCAGGGTGAAGGGTACGAGCAGTACTTC.

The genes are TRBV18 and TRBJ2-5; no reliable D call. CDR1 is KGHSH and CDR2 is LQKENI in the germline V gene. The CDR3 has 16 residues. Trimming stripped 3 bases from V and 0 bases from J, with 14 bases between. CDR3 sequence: CASSPSQAPYQETQYF. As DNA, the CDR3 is TGTGCCAGCTCACCTTCCCAGGCACCGTACCAAGAGACCCAGTACTTC.

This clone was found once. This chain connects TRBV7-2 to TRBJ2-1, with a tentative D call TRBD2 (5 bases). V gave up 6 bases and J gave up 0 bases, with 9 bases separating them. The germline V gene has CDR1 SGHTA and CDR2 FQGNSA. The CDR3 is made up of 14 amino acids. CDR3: CASRGVLSYNEQFF. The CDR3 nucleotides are TGTGCCAGCAGGGGAGTTCTCTCCTACAATGAGCAGTTCTTC. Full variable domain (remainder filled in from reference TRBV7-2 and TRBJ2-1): GAGVSQSPSNKVTEKGKDVELRCDPISGHTALYWYRQSLGQGLEFLIYFQGNSAPDKSGLPSDRFSAERTGGSVSTLTIQRTQQEDSAVYLCASRGVLSYNEQFFGPGTRLTVL.

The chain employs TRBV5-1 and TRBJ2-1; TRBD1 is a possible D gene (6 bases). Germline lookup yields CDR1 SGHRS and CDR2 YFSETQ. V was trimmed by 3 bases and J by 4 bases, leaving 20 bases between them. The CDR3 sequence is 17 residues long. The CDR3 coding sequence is TGCGCCAGCAGCTCAAGCCTCACAGGGTTGGGATACAATGAGCAGTTCTTC. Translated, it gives CASSSSLTGLGYNEQFF.

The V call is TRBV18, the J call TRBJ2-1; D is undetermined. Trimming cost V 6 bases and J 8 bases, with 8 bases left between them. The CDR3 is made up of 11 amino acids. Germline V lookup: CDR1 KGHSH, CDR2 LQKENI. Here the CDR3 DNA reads TGTGCCAGCTCGCTTAAGGATGAGCAGTTCTTC. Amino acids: CASSLKDEQFF.

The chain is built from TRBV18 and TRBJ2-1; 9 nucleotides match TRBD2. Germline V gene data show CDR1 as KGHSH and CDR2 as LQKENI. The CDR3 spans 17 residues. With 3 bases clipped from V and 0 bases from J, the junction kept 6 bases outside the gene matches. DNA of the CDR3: TGTGCCAGCTCACCTCCGGGACTAGCAACCTCCTACAATGAGCAGTTCTTC. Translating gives CASSPPGLATSYNEQFF.

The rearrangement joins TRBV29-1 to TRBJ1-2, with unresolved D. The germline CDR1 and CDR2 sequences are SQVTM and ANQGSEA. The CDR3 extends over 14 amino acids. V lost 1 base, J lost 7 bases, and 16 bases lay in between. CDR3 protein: CSVEGSSGLLGYTF. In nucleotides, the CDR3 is TGCAGCGTTGAAGGCTCCTCCGGGCTCCTTGGCTACACCTTC.

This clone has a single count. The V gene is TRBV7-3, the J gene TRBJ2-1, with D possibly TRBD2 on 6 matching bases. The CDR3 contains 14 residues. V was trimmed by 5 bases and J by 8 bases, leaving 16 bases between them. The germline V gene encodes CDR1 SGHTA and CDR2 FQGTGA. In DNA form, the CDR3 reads TGTGCCAGCAGCGCAGGCCGACTAGTGGATGAGCAGTTCTTC. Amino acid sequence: CASSAGRLVDEQFF.

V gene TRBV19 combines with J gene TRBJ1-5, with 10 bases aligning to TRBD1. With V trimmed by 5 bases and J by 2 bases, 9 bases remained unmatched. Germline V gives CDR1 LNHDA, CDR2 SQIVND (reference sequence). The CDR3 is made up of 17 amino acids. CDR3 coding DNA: TGTGCCAGTAGTCAACGCACCGGGACAGGGGGCAATCAGCCCCAGCATTTT. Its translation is CASSQRTGTGGNQPQHF.

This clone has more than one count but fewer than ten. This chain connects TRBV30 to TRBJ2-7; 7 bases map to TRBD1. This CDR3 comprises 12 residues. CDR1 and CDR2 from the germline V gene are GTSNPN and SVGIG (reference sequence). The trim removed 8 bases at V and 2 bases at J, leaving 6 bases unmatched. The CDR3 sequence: CAGGQQTYEQYF. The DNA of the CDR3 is TGTGCCGGGGGACAGCAGACCTACGAGCAGTACTTC. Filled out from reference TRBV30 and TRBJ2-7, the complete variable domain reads SQTIHQWPATLVQPVGSPLSLECTVEGTSNPNLYWYRQAAGRGLQLLFYSVGIGQISSEVPQNLSASRPQDRQFILSSKKLLLSDSGFYLCAGGQQTYEQYFGPGTRLTVT.

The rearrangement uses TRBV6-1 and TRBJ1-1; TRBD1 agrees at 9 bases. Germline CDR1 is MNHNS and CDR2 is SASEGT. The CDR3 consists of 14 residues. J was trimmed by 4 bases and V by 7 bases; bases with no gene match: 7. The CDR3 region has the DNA TGTGCCAGCACTCACAGGGGGCTGAGCACTGAAGCTTTCTTT. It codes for CASTHRGLSTEAFF.

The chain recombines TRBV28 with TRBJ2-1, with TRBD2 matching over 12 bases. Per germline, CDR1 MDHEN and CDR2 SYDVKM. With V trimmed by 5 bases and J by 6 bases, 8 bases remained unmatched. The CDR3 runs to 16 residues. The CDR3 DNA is TGTGCCAGCAGTACCTCTAGCGGGAGGGCCCTCAATGAGCAGTTCTTC. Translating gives CASSTSSGRALNEQFF.